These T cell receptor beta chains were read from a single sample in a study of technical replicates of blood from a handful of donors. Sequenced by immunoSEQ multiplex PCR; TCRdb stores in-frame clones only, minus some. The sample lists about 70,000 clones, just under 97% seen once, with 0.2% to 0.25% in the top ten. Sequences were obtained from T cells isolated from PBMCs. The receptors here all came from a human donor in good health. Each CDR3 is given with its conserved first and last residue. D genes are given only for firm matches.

CASSQFGGWGRVGEKLFF	-	TRBV23-1	TRBJ1-4
CARRLLGTEAFF	-	TRBV11-2	TRBJ1-1
CASSWGGKSGEQYF	TRBD2	TRBV6-1	TRBJ2-7
CASSDLWGRKETQYF	-	TRBV2	TRBJ2-5
CASSRTSGYEQYF	TRBD2	TRBV5-6	TRBJ2-7
CASTADRGFSYNSPLHF	TRBD1	TRBV28	TRBJ1-6
CASSQGQGAMNTEAFF	TRBD1	TRBV4-2	TRBJ1-1
CASSQLTSGAYNEQFF	TRBD2	TRBV5-1	TRBJ2-1
CSAGQGADTQYF	TRBD1	TRBV29-1	TRBJ2-3
CASSLGDRGQPQHF	TRBD1	TRBV5-1	TRBJ1-5
CASTRYNEQYF	-	TRBV6-1	TRBJ2-7
CSVASDRVREQFF	TRBD1	TRBV29-1	TRBJ2-1
CASSPRGAYEQYF	TRBD2	TRBV18	TRBJ2-7
CASSFRDRAHYEQYF	TRBD1	TRBV27	TRBJ2-7
CASNDRGPFYGYTF	TRBD1	TRBV2	TRBJ1-2
CASSFNGGSYEQYF	-	TRBV5-1	TRBJ2-7
CASRTGTGVETQYF	TRBD1	TRBV6-6	TRBJ2-5
CASSFTGEGNTIYF	TRBD1	TRBV2	TRBJ1-3